Included here is one T cell receptor beta chain sequence, with context. As yet, its antigen is unknown. Germline trimming cut 10 bases from V and 4 bases from J; bases unmatched to any gene: 11. CDR3 length equals 15 residues. The germline CDR1 and CDR2 sequences are SGHTA and FQGNSA. The data stem from a study of blood T cells in healthy people across ages. Study-wide points: Conclusively comparing naive with antigen-experienced cells was impossible with unsorted PBMCs. Higher naive T cell percentage went strongly together with higher TCR beta diversity. Those diversity estimates obtained from one million T cells were thought to be underestimates.

A second PCR, run for about 7 to 12 cycles, used a sample-barcoded 5' primer plus a J-beta primer mix. One entry per CDR3 protein, called by TCRdb with MiXCR from the 5' RACE reads. Of around 940,000 distinct CDR3 sequences listed, roughly 51% were seen once; the top ten hold around a fifth. Specimen: blood. This clonotype was sampled from a woman aged 55-75 years in good health. This chain connects TRBV7-2 to TRBJ2-3, with 10 bases fitting TRBD2. The CDR3 DNA is TGTGCCACCGGAAGTACTAGCGGGAATGCAGATACGCAGTATTTT. It is translated as CATGSTSGNADTQYF.